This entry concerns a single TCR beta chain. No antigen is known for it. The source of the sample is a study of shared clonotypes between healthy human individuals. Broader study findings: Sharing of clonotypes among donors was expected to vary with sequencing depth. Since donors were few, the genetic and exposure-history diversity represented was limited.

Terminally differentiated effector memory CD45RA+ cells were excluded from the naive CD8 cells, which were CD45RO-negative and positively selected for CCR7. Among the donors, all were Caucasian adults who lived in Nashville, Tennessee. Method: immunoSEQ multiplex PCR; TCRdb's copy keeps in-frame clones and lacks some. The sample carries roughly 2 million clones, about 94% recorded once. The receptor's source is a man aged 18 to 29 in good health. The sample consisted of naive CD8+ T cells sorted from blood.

In nucleotides, the CDR3 is TGTGCCACCAGCAGAGGGACAGACTACGGCACTGAAGCTTTCTTT. Amino acids: CATSRGTDYGTEAFF. V and J are TRBV15 and TRBJ1-1; the D gene is possibly TRBD1 (6 bases). The V end was cut by 1 base, the J end by 4 bases, with 13 bases between. The CDR3 extends over 15 amino acids. Germline-derived CDR1 and CDR2 are LNHNV and YYDKDF (reference sequence).